This T cell receptor beta chain was recovered during a study of breast tumors, draining lymph nodes, adjacent tissues. CDR3 length equals 13 residues. Germline V lookup: CDR1 LGHNA, CDR2 YNFKEQ. Trimming removed 9 bases from V and 6 bases from J; junction bases left unmatched: 8. TCRdb itself ran the multiplex PCR reads through MiXCR, one entry per CDR3 protein. The table records some 150,000 distinct CDR3 sequences, about 22% of them present only once. Samples came from axillary lymph nodes draining the breast cancer. Regarding the study as a whole: Tumor T cell lymph node origin was a supported hypothesis, not proven. Data fit most tumor T cells coming from lymph node, expanding in tumor. Compared with basal-like, luminal-like tumors shared significantly more repertoire with nontumor tissue. Tumors had less TCR diversity than lymph nodes, more than nontumor tissue.

This clonotype occurred many times. Its antigen is not known. The V call is TRBV4-2, the J call TRBJ2-7; TRBD2 matches at 10 bases. Specimen: axillary lymph node tissue. The source is a female donor with breast cancer. Some clones in this sample may be carry-over from other donors' samples. CDR3 nucleotides: TGTGCCAGTCAGCGGGAGGGCCAAGGCGAGCAGTACTTC. Residues: CASQREGQGEQYF.